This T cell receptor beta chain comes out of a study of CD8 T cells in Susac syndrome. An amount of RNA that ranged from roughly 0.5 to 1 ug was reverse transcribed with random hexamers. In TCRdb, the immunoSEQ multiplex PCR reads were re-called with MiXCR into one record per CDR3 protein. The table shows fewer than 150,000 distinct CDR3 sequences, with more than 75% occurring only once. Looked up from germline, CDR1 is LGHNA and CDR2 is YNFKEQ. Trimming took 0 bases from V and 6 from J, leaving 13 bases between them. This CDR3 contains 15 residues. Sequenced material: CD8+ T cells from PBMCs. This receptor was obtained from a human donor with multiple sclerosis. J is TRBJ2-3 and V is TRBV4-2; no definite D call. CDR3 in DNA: TGTGCCAGCAGCCAAGATTCGGGCGTTTGGGATACGCAGTATTTT. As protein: CASSQDSGVWDTQYF.